The 21 T cell receptor beta chains listed next were all sequenced from one sample in a study of blood T cell repertoires in COVID-19. This table comes from immunoSEQ multiplex PCR, and its TCRdb copy is limited to in-frame clones, with some not included. The table includes around 430,000 clones, around nine tenths detected once. The sample consisted of PBMCs or T cells enriched from blood (not recorded which). These receptors came from a woman in her 50s who had recovered from COVID-19.

This sequence joins TRBV5-1 and TRBJ2-3; D remains unclear. Trimming removed 2 bases at V and 2 bases at J, with 9 bases between. The CDR3 runs to 14 residues. The germline V gene encodes CDR1 SGHRS and CDR2 YFSETQ. The chain's CDR3 is CASSFDTPTDTQYF. CDR3 coding DNA: TGCGCCAGCAGCTTTGACACCCCCACAGATACGCAGTATTTT.

The chain is built from TRBV7-2 and TRBJ2-3, with 7 nucleotides matching TRBD1. V dropped 10 bases and J dropped 0; count of bases not matched to a gene: 4. Germline lookup yields CDR1 SGHTA and CDR2 FQGNSA. The CDR3 consists of 13 residues. The CDR3 nucleotides read TGTGCCACAGACAGGGCGAGCACAGATACGCAGTATTTT. This codes for CATDRASTDTQYF.

The chain links TRBV3-1 (or the pseudogene TRBV3-2) to TRBJ2-3, with TRBD2 matching 16 bases. Unmatched junction bases numbered 4, after V lost 1 base and J lost 6 bases. The germline V gene has CDR1 LGHDT and CDR2 YNNKEL (reference sequence). This CDR3 has 17 amino acids. The CDR3 DNA reads TGTGCCAGCAGCCAAGTGGGACTAGCGGGGGGGTTGGATACGCAGTATTTT. Protein product: CASSQVGLAGGLDTQYF.

V is TRBV11-3 and J is TRBJ2-1, with D possibly matching TRBD2 (5 bases). Germline CDR1 SGHNT, CDR2 YENEEA. V gave up 4 bases and J gave up 0 bases, with 10 bases separating them. This CDR3 has 15 residues. CDR3 nucleotides: TGTGCCAGCAGCTCAATGAGGGACTCCTACAATGAGCAGTTCTTC. Its translation: CASSSMRDSYNEQFF. The full variable domain, with the rest looked up from reference TRBV11-3 and TRBJ2-1, is EAGVVQSPRYKIIEKKQPVAFWCNPISGHNTLYWYLQNLGQGPELLIRYENEEAVDDSQLPKDRFSAERLKGVDSTLKIQPAELGDSAVYLCASSSMRDSYNEQFFGPGTRLTVL.

This sequence joins TRBV5-1 and TRBJ2-1; D remains unclear. Trimming cost V 0 bases and J 10 bases, with 11 bases left between them. Germline CDR1 reads SGHRS; CDR2 reads YFSETQ. This CDR3 contains 13 residues. The chain's CDR3 is CASSLVYGQEQFF. As DNA, the CDR3 is TGCGCCAGCAGCTTGGTATATGGTCAGGAGCAGTTCTTC.

V gene TRBV28 combines with J gene TRBJ1-1, with D tentatively TRBD1 (6 bases). CDR3 length: 13 amino acids. The germline V gene encodes CDR1 MDHEN and CDR2 SYDVKM. V was shortened by 8 bases and J by 4 bases, with 14 bases between the two germline ends. The chain's CDR3 is CASSQGGGTEAFF. The DNA for the CDR3 is TGTGCCAGCTCCCAGGGAGGGGGCACTGAAGCTTTCTTT.

V gene TRBV15 combines with J gene TRBJ1-2, with D possibly TRBD1 on 5 matching bases. The CDR3 is 17 residues long. The V end lost 0 bases, the J end lost 4 bases, and 18 bases lay between the germline ends. Germline V gives CDR1 LNHNV, CDR2 YYDKDF (reference sequence). In nucleotides, the CDR3 is TGTGCCACCAGCAGAGACCTTCCACAAGGGGCGGCCTATGGCTACACCTTC. Protein product: CATSRDLPQGAAYGYTF.

CDR3 loop: CASSSRDTPAQATNEKLFF. The CDR3 DNA reads TGTGCCAGCAGCTCCCGGGACACCCCTGCCCAAGCAACTAATGAAAAACTGTTTTTT. The chain uses TRBV11-2 and TRBJ1-4; D might be TRBD1 (6 bases). The CDR3 covers 19 residues. Germline lookup yields CDR1 SGHAT and CDR2 FQNNGV. V gave up 4 bases and J gave up 0 bases, with 21 bases separating them.

The V gene is TRBV20-1, the J gene TRBJ1-1, with D unresolved. This CDR3 comprises 13 residues. V dropped 3 bases and J dropped 4 bases, with 12 bases sitting between them. Germline lookup yields CDR1 DFQATT and CDR2 SNEGSKA (reference sequence). The CDR3 protein is CSASRSGSTEAFF. The CDR3 region has the DNA TGCAGTGCTAGTCGTTCCGGGAGCACTGAAGCTTTCTTT.

The chain combines TRBV18 with TRBJ1-2; perhaps TRBD1 as D (6 bases). The CDR3 length is 14 residues. Germline V gene data show CDR1 as KGHSH and CDR2 as LQKENI. V was pared by 0 bases and J by 5 bases, with 10 bases between. The CDR3 loop is CASSPPAGAYGYTF. Here the CDR3 DNA reads TGTGCCAGCTCACCACCGGCAGGGGCTTATGGCTACACCTTC.

The gene calls are TRBV5-1 and TRBJ1-1; D uncertain. Germline lookup yields CDR1 SGHRS and CDR2 YFSETQ. The CDR3 runs 15 residues. V was clipped by 0 bases and J by 6 bases, with 15 bases between them. CDR3 loop: CASSLVSGDRPEAFF. The CDR3 coding sequence is TGCGCCAGCAGCTTGGTCTCGGGAGATCGGCCTGAAGCTTTCTTT. The full variable domain, completed using reference TRBV5-1 and TRBJ1-1, is KAGVTQTPRYLIKTRGQQVTLSCSPISGHRSVSWYQQTPGQGLQFLFEYFSETQRNKGNFPGRFSGRQFSNSRSEMNVSTLELGDSALYLCASSLVSGDRPEAFFGQGTRLTVV.

The V call is TRBV15, the J call TRBJ2-1; 9 bases are a match to TRBD1. The CDR3 consists of 15 residues. Trimming at V came to 6 bases and at J to 6 bases, leaving 9 bases not matched to a gene. Germline CDR1 is LNHNV and CDR2 is YYDKDF (reference sequence). The CDR3: CATSGLGQGPNEQFF. CDR3 bases: TGTGCCACCAGTGGTTTGGGACAGGGACCCAATGAGCAGTTCTTC. The full variable domain, with the rest looked up from reference TRBV15 and TRBJ2-1, is DAMVIQNPRYQVTQFGKPVTLSCSQTLNHNVMYWYQQKSSQAPKLLFHYYDKDFNNEADTPDNFQSRRPNTSFCFLDIRSPGLGDTAMYLCATSGLGQGPNEQFFGPGTRLTVL.

With regard to this clone: Other DNA sequences within the sample encode an identical CDR3. The V gene is TRBV6-2 or TRBV6-3, the J gene TRBJ1-2; D unclear. Trimming took off 0 bases at V and 8 bases at J, with 7 bases between the two ends. The germline V gene encodes CDR1 MNHEY and CDR2 SVGEGT. CDR3 length: 12 amino acids. This CDR3 reads CASSYSRGGYTF. CDR3 nucleotides: TGTGCCAGCAGTTACTCACGAGGGGGCTACACCTTC.

The rearrangement links TRBV2 to TRBJ2-5; tentative D call: TRBD1 (5 bases). The CDR3 sequence is 14 residues long. Germline V gene lookup returns CDR1 SNHLY and CDR2 FYNNEI. Trimming cost V 2 bases and J 3 bases, with 10 bases left between them. The CDR3 sequence is CASSERAGKETQYF. The CDR3 coding sequence is TGTGCCAGCAGTGAACGGGCAGGGAAAGAGACCCAGTACTTC.

This chain joins TRBV2 and TRBJ1-5, with 7 bases that match TRBD1. Germline loops: CDR1 SNHLY, CDR2 FYNNEI. The CDR3 is 14 amino acids. J lost 7 bases, V lost 6 bases, and 9 bases had no gene match. The chain's CDR3 is CASRDRVWGQPQHF. For the CDR3, the DNA is TGTGCCAGCAGAGACAGGGTGTGGGGGCAGCCCCAGCATTTT.

V gene TRBV7-9 combines with J gene TRBJ1-4; D perhaps matches TRBD1 (5 bases). In germline, CDR1 is SEHNR, CDR2 FQNEAQ (reference sequence). V lost 5 bases and J 5 bases, leaving 15 bases between the germline ends. CDR3 length: 15 residues. DNA for the CDR3: TGTGCCAGCAGCACCCAGGGTTTTGGAAATGAAAAACTGTTTTTT. It is translated as CASSTQGFGNEKLFF.

The genes are TRBV30 and TRBJ1-3; no definite D call. Trimming took off 2 bases at V and 2 bases at J, with 10 bases between the two ends. The CDR3 runs to 14 residues. Germline V gene lookup returns CDR1 GTSNPN and CDR2 SVGIG (reference sequence). DNA of the CDR3: TGTGCCTGGAGTCTCGGTGCGACTGGAAACACCATATATTTT. Translating gives CAWSLGATGNTIYF.

V gene TRBV30 combines with J gene TRBJ1-1, with unresolved D. Germline V lookup: CDR1 GTSNPN, CDR2 SVGIG (reference sequence). This CDR3 has 11 amino acids. V was cut by 1 base and J by 9 bases, with 9 bases left in between. The CDR3: CAWSGMGKAFF. CDR3 nucleotides: TGTGCCTGGAGTGGGATGGGCAAAGCTTTCTTT.

The chain recombines TRBV28 with TRBJ1-2, with TRBD1 identical over 7 bases. Trimming took 5 bases from V and 2 from J; bases not matched to a gene: 8. Germline V gene data show CDR1 as MDHEN and CDR2 as SYDVKM. This CDR3 is 15 amino acids long. The CDR3 spells CASSTITGVNYGYTF. The CDR3, as DNA: TGTGCCAGCAGTACCATTACAGGGGTCAACTATGGCTACACCTTC.

The rearrangement uses TRBV19 and TRBJ1-5; weak D call: TRBD1 (5 bases). V was shortened by 5 bases and J by 5 bases, with 10 bases between the two germline ends. The CDR3 sequence is 13 residues long. CDR1 and CDR2 (germline): LNHDA, SQIVND (reference sequence). The CDR3 reads CASSPGWDQPQHF. In nucleotides, the CDR3 is TGTGCCAGTAGTCCAGGGTGGGATCAGCCCCAGCATTTT.

The CDR3 DNA reads as TGTGCCAGCAGTGGTCGCGCGGGGACAGCCCCTTCCTTGGGTGAAGCTTTCTTT. Its protein is CASSGRAGTAPSLGEAFF. The chain couples TRBV2 to TRBJ1-1, with 7 positions matching TRBD1. Germline trimming cut 4 bases from V and 7 bases from J; bases unmatched to any gene: 21. Germline CDR1 is SNHLY and CDR2 is FYNNEI. CDR3 size: 18 residues. Full variable domain (outside the CDR3, taken from reference TRBV2 and TRBJ1-1): EPEVTQTPSHQVTQMGQEVILRCVPISNHLYFYWYRQILGQKVEFLVSFYNNEISEKSEIFDDQFSVERPDGSNFTLKIRSTKLEDSAMYFCASSGRAGTAPSLGEAFFGQGTRLTVV.